This T cell receptor (beta chain) is drawn from a study of beta chain features in type 1 diabetes. Across the whole study: In age, gender and cell yields, patients were similar to healthy donors. The study, taken as a whole, reports: Type 1 diabetes patients showed fewer insertions and more deletions at VDJ junctions.

Sorting based on CD45RO/CCR7/CD25/CD127/CD95/CD27 separated CD4+ naive, central memory, regulatory and stem cell-like memory cells. Populations obtained by sorting all exceeded 98% purity. This clone has more than one count but fewer than ten. The antigen remains undetermined. Investigators reverse transcribed all isolated RNA, so they sequenced expressed TCRB transcripts. This table comes from immunoSEQ multiplex PCR, and its TCRdb copy is limited to in-frame clones, with some not included. There are 240,000 or so clones in the sample; roughly 30% occur only once, and approximately 4% lies in the top ten. The ends were cut back, 2 bases at V and 2 bases at J, with 12 bases in the middle. This CDR3 is built from 15 residues. The germline V gene encodes CDR1 ENHRY and CDR2 SYGVKD.

Material for sequencing was central memory CD4+ T cells from blood. The TCR originated in a man aged 25-40 years in good health. The rearrangement joins TRBV10-3 to TRBJ2-5, with TRBD2 as a possible D gene (5 bases). DNA of the CDR3: TGTGCCATCAGTGAGCCTTTAGGAGGTCAAGAGACCCAGTACTTC. The encoded protein is CAISEPLGGQETQYF.